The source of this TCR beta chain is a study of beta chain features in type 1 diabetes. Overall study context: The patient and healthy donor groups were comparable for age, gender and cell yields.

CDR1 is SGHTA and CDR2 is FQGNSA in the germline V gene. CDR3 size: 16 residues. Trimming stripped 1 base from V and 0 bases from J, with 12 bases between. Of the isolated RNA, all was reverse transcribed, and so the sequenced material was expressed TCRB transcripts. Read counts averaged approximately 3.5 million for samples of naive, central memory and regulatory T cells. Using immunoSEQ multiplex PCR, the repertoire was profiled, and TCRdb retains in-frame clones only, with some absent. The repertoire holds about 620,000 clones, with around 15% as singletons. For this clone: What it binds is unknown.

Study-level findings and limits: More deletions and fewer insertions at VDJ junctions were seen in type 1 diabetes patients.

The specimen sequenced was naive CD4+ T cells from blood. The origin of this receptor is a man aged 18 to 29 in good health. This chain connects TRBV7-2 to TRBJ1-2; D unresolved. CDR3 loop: CASSLGLGITNYGYTF. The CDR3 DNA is TGTGCCAGCAGCTTAGGCTTGGGTATTACTAACTATGGCTACACCTTC.